This T cell receptor (beta chain) stems from a study of metastatic and nonmetastatic thyroid tumors. With V trimmed by 4 bases and J by 8 bases, 5 bases remained unmatched. This CDR3 is built from 13 residues. Germline V gene lookup returns CDR1 SGHRS and CDR2 YFSETQ. This clone was recorded many times. TCRdb recomputed clones from the PCR reads via MiXCR. The sample has approximately 37,000 clones, about 17% seen once. Nobody among the patients had been given any treatment before thyroid surgery. Sequencing was done on a sample of blood. This chain joins TRBV5-1 and TRBJ1-4, with 7 bases aligning to TRBD1. This TCR derives from a female donor with papillary thyroid cancer or a benign thyroid nodule (not recorded which). Some clones in this sample may be carry-over from other donors' samples. The chain's CDR3 is CASSLIQGEKLFF. CDR3 nucleotides: TGCGCCAGCAGCCTTATACAGGGGGAAAAACTGTTTTTT.